Reported below is one TCR beta chain. What it recognizes is unknown. Trimming pared 5 bases from V and 6 bases from J, leaving 12 bases between. The CDR3 covers 14 residues. CDR1 is KGHDR, CDR2 SFDVKD, per germline. The data originate from a study of T cells in Graves' hyperthyroidism and ophthalmopathy. Study findings and constraints: Blood shared most expanded thyroid clonotypes above 0.001.

Using RNA transcripts as the source, TCR beta CDR3 regions were amplified. In the first-round RT-PCR of the TCR CDR3, the HTBI primer set was used. In TCRdb, the multiplex PCR reads were re-called with MiXCR into one record per CDR3 protein. Among fewer than 750,000 distinct CDR3 sequences, over 12% were seen once, and the ten largest hold 3.5% to 4.5%. Patients affected by ophthalmopathy presented a Clinical Activity Score of at least 3, a NOSPECS grade of at least 4, and disease duration below 3 months. Sample: blood. The V gene is TRBV24-1, the J gene TRBJ2-2; no clear D. The sequence derives from a woman aged 40 to 49 with Graves' ophthalmopathy. CDR3 residues: CATSGERESGELFF. The CDR3 coding sequence is TGTGCCACCAGTGGTGAGAGAGAGTCCGGGGAGCTGTTTTTT.